A selection of T cell receptor beta chains follows, all from one sample in a study of Graves' ophthalmopathy and Graves' hyperthyroidism. TCRdb analysed the multiplex PCR reads with MiXCR anew, one entry per CDR3 protein. Among 660,000 or so distinct CDR3 sequences listed, approximately 39% were seen once. The specimen sequenced was peripheral blood. Receptors originate from an adult man with Graves' ophthalmopathy. CDR3s include the opening cysteine and the closing phenylalanine or tryptophan. A D gene is named only where the DNA matches it firmly. Not every row has a clone size; where given, it reads once, few, many or a size class.

>TRBD1|TRBJ1-4|TRBV7-2|many
CASRPTGGDSTNEKLFF
TGTGCCAGCAGACCTACAGGGGGCGATTCAACTAATGAAAAACTGTTTTTT
>-|TRBJ1-2|TRBV11-1|many
CASSLGPPTNYGYTF
TGTGCCAGCAGCTTGGGACCGCCGACTAACTATGGCTACACCTTC
>-|TRBJ1-4|TRBV5-6|-
CASSAYSTTRSEKLFF
TGTGCCAGCAGCGCATACAGCACGACGCGGAGTGAAAAACTGTTTTTT
>-|TRBJ2-6|TRBV20-1|-
CSVPLGVSGANVLTF
TGCAGTGTTCCCTTAGGGGTCTCTGGGGCCAACGTCCTGACTTTC
>-|TRBJ2-7|TRBV7-9|many
CASSLVGPYEQYF
TGTGCCAGCAGCTTAGTAGGCCCCTACGAGCAGTACTTC
>TRBD2|TRBJ2-1|TRBV10-3|-
CAISGTSGDEQFF
TGTGCCATCAGTGGGACTAGCGGGGATGAGCAGTTCTTC
>TRBD1|TRBJ2-2|TRBV5-8|-
CASSPGQFTGELFF
TGTGCCAGCAGCCCGGGACAGTTCACCGGGGAGCTGTTTTTT
>-|TRBJ1-3|TRBV5-1|many
CASSLVGNSGNTIYF
TGCGCCAGCAGCTTGGTGGGGAACTCTGGAAACACCATATATTTT
>-|TRBJ2-3|TRBV11-2|-
CASSFGVGRTDTQYF
TGTGCCAGCAGCTTTGGGGTGGGTCGCACAGATACGCAGTATTTT
>TRBD1|TRBJ1-6|TRBV4-1|many
CASSQGDSYSPLHF
TGCGCCAGCAGCCAAGGGGACAGCTATTCACCCCTCCACTTT
>-|TRBJ1-6|TRBV10-3|-
CASSDGRGNSPLHF
TGTGCCAGCAGTGATGGGCGGGGGAATTCACCCCTCCACTTT
>-|TRBJ1-4|TRBV15|-
CATSRPETNEKLFF
TGTGCCACCAGCAGACCGGAAACTAATGAAAAACTGTTTTTT
>TRBD1|TRBJ1-1|TRBV9|-
CASSSEQGHTEAFF
TGTGCCAGCAGCTCAGAACAGGGGCACACTGAAGCTTTCTTT
>TRBD2|TRBJ2-5|TRBV10-2|-
CASSEIGTSGETQYF
TGCGCCAGCAGTGAGATAGGGACTAGCGGGGAGACCCAGTACTTC
>TRBD1|TRBJ2-7|TRBV5-1|many
CASSWDRHGYEQYF
TGCGCCAGCAGCTGGGACAGGCACGGCTACGAGCAGTACTTC
>-|TRBJ1-6|TRBV25-1|-
CASSQTFGASNSPLHF
TGTGCCAGCAGCCAAACCTTCGGGGCCAGTAATTCACCCCTCCACTTT
>-|TRBJ1-2|TRBV24-1|many
CATSDLGHAYGYTF
TGTGCCACCAGTGATTTGGGCCACGCGTATGGCTACACCTTC